Below, 18 T cell receptor beta chains from the same sample are listed, as sequenced in a study of blood T cell repertoires in COVID-19. The table came from immunoSEQ multiplex PCR; TCRdb's copy has only in-frame clones and leaves some out. The sample includes 350,000 or so clones, roughly 90% of them seen just once. Source material: peripheral blood. The source of these receptors is an older woman with COVID-19, enrolled during active disease.

The chain joins TRBV3-1 (or the pseudogene TRBV3-2) to TRBJ2-7, with 7 positions matching TRBD2. J was trimmed by 0 bases and V by 3 bases; bases with no gene match: 2. CDR1 is LGHDT and CDR2 is YNNKEL in the germline V gene (reference sequence). The CDR3 is 14 residues long. The CDR3, as DNA: TGTGCCAGCAGCCAGGGGGGGTTCTCCTACGAGCAGTACTTC. Protein sequence: CASSQGGFSYEQYF.

The chain is built from TRBV29-1 and TRBJ1-3; D unclear. Germline assignment: CDR1 SQVTM and CDR2 ANQGSEA. The CDR3 is 12 residues long. V was shortened by 8 bases and J by 4 bases, with 12 bases between the two germline ends. CDR3 nucleotides: TGCAGCTGGGGAGGTGAAGGAAACACCATATATTTT. Protein sequence: CSWGGEGNTIYF.

The chain uses TRBV7-2 and TRBJ1-1, with D unresolved. This CDR3 is built from 16 residues. V shed 1 base and J shed 0 bases, with 12 bases lying between them. CDR1 and CDR2 (germline): SGHTA, FQGNSA. This chain's CDR3 is CASSLVGSGMNTEAFF. The CDR3 DNA is TGTGCCAGCAGCTTAGTTGGGAGCGGTATGAACACTGAAGCTTTCTTT.

The rearrangement uses TRBV5-4 and TRBJ1-1; 11 nucleotides line up with TRBD1. This CDR3 spans 16 amino acids. V shed 4 bases and J 2 bases; nucleotides not matched to a gene: 7. CDR1 and CDR2 from the germline V gene are SGHNT and YYREEE (reference sequence). CDR3 loop: CASSVPGTGGNTEAFF. Written as DNA, the CDR3 is TGTGCCAGCAGCGTACCCGGGACAGGGGGTAACACTGAAGCTTTCTTT.

This sequence joins TRBV7-2 and TRBJ1-1; TRBD1 might be the D (5 bases). With 5 bases removed from V and 1 base from J, the gap between germline ends came to 11 bases. The CDR3 covers 14 residues. Germline V gene data show CDR1 as SGHTA and CDR2 as FQGNSA. CDR3 sequence (DNA): TGTGCCAGCAGCCCTTTGGGGGGGAACACTGAAGCTTTCTTT. Protein sequence: CASSPLGGNTEAFF.

The genes are TRBV7-6 and TRBJ2-3; 7 bases are a match to TRBD2. This CDR3 contains 16 residues. V lost 5 bases, J lost 3 bases, and 11 bases stayed unmatched. The germline V gene has CDR1 SGHVS and CDR2 FNYEAQ. CDR3 residues: CASSMSSGRYTDTQYF. The CDR3 region has the DNA TGTGCCAGCAGCATGAGTAGCGGGCGTTATACAGATACGCAGTATTTT. The whole variable domain, remainder taken from reference TRBV7-6 and TRBJ2-3, is GAGVSQSPRYKVTKRGQDVALRCDPISGHVSLYWYRQALGQGPEFLTYFNYEAQQDKSGLPNDRFSAERPEGSISTLTIQRTEQRDSAMYRCASSMSSGRYTDTQYFGPGTRLTVL.

This clone was observed a single time. In the same sample, other DNA sequences code for this CDR3. V gene TRBV11-2 combines with J gene TRBJ1-3; TRBD1 might be the D (5 bases). Germline loops: CDR1 SGHAT, CDR2 FQNNGV. The CDR3 is 15 amino acids. V gave up 4 bases and J gave up 4 bases, with 14 bases separating them. CDR3 in DNA: TGTGCCAGCAGCTCACAGCCAGGGTCGGGAAACACCATATATTTT. The encoded protein is CASSSQPGSGNTIYF.

The chain couples TRBV27 to TRBJ2-1; TRBD2 agrees at 13 bases. Per germline, CDR1 MNHEY and CDR2 SMNVEV (reference sequence). The CDR3 extends over 17 amino acids. V dropped 9 bases and J dropped 0; count of bases not matched to a gene: 8. The CDR3 nucleotides are TGTGCCAGTAATAGGACTAGCGGGGGAAACTCCTACAATGAGCAGTTCTTC. Its protein product is CASNRTSGGNSYNEQFF.

A single count supports this clone. The chain has TRBV6-5 and TRBJ1-2; 7 positions match TRBD1. Germline CDR1 and CDR2: MNHEY and SVGAGI. This CDR3 has 14 residues. V lost 0 bases, J lost 7 bases, and 5 bases stayed unmatched. The CDR3 DNA follows: TGTGCCAGCAGTTACTCGACAGGGCCGGGTGGCTACACCTTC. Protein product: CASSYSTGPGGYTF.

The rearrangement uses TRBV5-1 and TRBJ1-1; 7 bases line up with TRBD1. The CDR3 length is 13 residues. Germline lookup yields CDR1 SGHRS and CDR2 YFSETQ. J gave up 4 bases and V 3 bases, and 3 bases lay outside the gene matches. The CDR3 nucleotides read TGCGCCAGCAGCTCCGACAGGGCCACTGAAGCTTTCTTT. This gives the protein CASSSDRATEAFF.

The genes are TRBV27 and TRBJ2-3; D is undetermined. The CDR3 consists of 13 residues. Trimming cost V 6 bases and J 1 base, with 8 bases left between them. The V gene's germline CDR1 is MNHEY and CDR2 SMNVEV (reference sequence). This CDR3 reads CASRARGTDTQYF. The CDR3 coding sequence is TGTGCCAGCAGGGCTCGGGGCACAGATACGCAGTATTTT.

V is TRBV5-1 and J is TRBJ2-1; 11 bases match TRBD2. This CDR3 is 15 amino acids long. The ends lost 4 bases at V and 4 bases at J; junction bases unmatched: 4. Germline CDR1 and CDR2: SGHRS and YFSETQ. Here the CDR3 DNA reads TGCGCCAGCAGCGCGACTAGCGGGGAGTACAATGAGCAGTTCTTC. Translating it yields CASSATSGEYNEQFF.

The sample holds a few counts of this clone. The chain couples TRBV5-1 to TRBJ2-1; 8 bases are shared with TRBD2. Trimming took 0 bases from V and 10 from J; bases not matched to a gene: 12. In germline, CDR1 is SGHRS, CDR2 YFSETQ. The CDR3 is 16 amino acids. The CDR3 DNA sequence: TGCGCCAGCAGCTTGGACGGCGGCGGGGGGATTAAGGAGCAGTTCTTC. Translating it yields CASSLDGGGGIKEQFF.

This chain uses TRBV27 with TRBJ1-2, with D perhaps matching TRBD1 (5 bases). From germline, CDR1 is MNHEY and CDR2 SMNVEV (reference sequence). V lost 6 bases to trimming and J lost 5 bases, with 13 bases between them. The CDR3 extends over 13 amino acids. The CDR3 reads CASSPRREYGYTF. CDR3 bases: TGTGCCAGCAGCCCCCGCAGGGAATATGGCTACACCTTC.

This chain joins TRBV6-5 and TRBJ1-4, with D possibly matching TRBD1 (5 bases). With 2 bases removed from V and 10 bases from J, the gap between germline ends came to 8 bases. This CDR3 spans 12 amino acids. Germline V gene sequence: CDR1 MNHEY, CDR2 SVGAGI. DNA of the CDR3: TGTGCCAGCAGTTACCCCCAGGGAAAACTGTTTTTT. This gives the protein CASSYPQGKLFF.

The chain combines TRBV3-1 (or the pseudogene TRBV3-2) with TRBJ2-7; a possible D gene is TRBD2 (5 bases). CDR1 is LGHDT, CDR2 YNNKEL, per germline (reference sequence). The germline V and J ends were trimmed by 3 bases and 2 bases, with 17 bases remaining between them. CDR3 length equals 16 residues. The CDR3: CASSQGFGVRPYEQYF. Written as DNA, the CDR3 is TGTGCCAGCAGCCAGGGGTTCGGGGTCAGACCCTACGAGCAGTACTTC.

The chain uses TRBV6-1 and TRBJ1-2; 7 bases are shared with TRBD1. This CDR3 contains 14 residues. The germline V gene encodes CDR1 MNHNS and CDR2 SASEGT. V trimming: 1 base; J trimming: 4 bases; junction bases outside the gene matches: 3. The CDR3 region is CASSEEGDSYGYTF. CDR3 nucleotide sequence: TGTGCCAGCAGTGAAGAAGGGGACAGCTATGGCTACACCTTC.

This clone has only one observation. The genes are TRBV19 and TRBJ1-1, with D possibly TRBD1 on 6 matching bases. CDR3 length: 12 amino acids. Germline V CDR1 and CDR2: LNHDA, SQIVND (reference sequence). V lost 10 bases to trimming and J lost 1 base, with 10 bases between them. The CDR3 sequence is CATQTGNTEAFF. For the CDR3, the DNA is TGTGCCACTCAGACAGGGAACACTGAAGCTTTCTTT.